A selection of T cell receptor beta chains follows, all from one sample in a study of blood T cells in healthy people across ages. From the 5' RACE reads, TCRdb called clonotypes with MiXCR, one entry per CDR3 protein. The repertoire holds hundreds of thousands of distinct CDR3 sequences, about 54% seen once, with 30% to 40% in the top ten. The sample taken for sequencing was blood. All receptors come from a man aged 55 to 69 in good health. Both conserved end residues are part of each CDR3. Each record gives: D gene, V gene, J gene, clone size, CDR3 protein, CDR3 DNA. D genes are given only for firm matches. Clone size is stated in some rows and not others, as once, few, many or a class when expanded.

.	TRBV12-3/TRBV12-4	TRBJ2-3	few	CASSWADTQYF	TGTGCCAGCAGTTGGGCGGATACGCAGTATTTT
.	TRBV27	TRBJ2-1	.	CASSPFTGGLYNEQFF	TGTGCCAGCAGTCCATTTACCGGGGGCCTCTACAATGAGCAGTTCTTC
.	TRBV28	TRBJ2-5	few	CASSLPDWNQETQYF	TGTGCCAGCAGTCTACCCGACTGGAATCAAGAGACCCAGTACTTC
.	TRBV5-1	TRBJ2-3	.	CASTTGESTDTQYF	TGCGCCAGCACCACGGGCGAGAGCACAGATACGCAGTATTTT
.	TRBV20-1	TRBJ1-2	few	CSARLLGDNYGYTF	TGCAGTGCTAGACTCCTGGGGGATAACTATGGCTACACCTTC
TRBD1	TRBV3-1	TRBJ1-1	few	CASSQDPGQTTEAFF	TGTGCCAGCAGCCAAGATCCGGGACAGACGACTGAAGCTTTCTTT
.	TRBV20-1	TRBJ2-1	.	CSAPRSNEQFF	TGCAGTGCCCCGAGAAGCAATGAGCAGTTCTTC
.	TRBV4-1	TRBJ1-1	.	CASSQDGVRDDPFF	TGCGCCAGCAGCCAAGATGGGGTCCGGGACGATCCTTTCTTT
TRBD1	TRBV6-1	TRBJ2-1	.	CASSDLFVAGGYNEQFF	TGTGCCAGCAGTGATTTGTTTGTGGCAGGGGGCTACAATGAGCAGTTCTTC
.	TRBV7-2	TRBJ1-2	.	CASSFQGQGAGYTF	TGTGCCAGCAGCTTTCAGGGGCAAGGTGCTGGCTACACCTTC
TRBD1	TRBV5-1	TRBJ2-1	.	CASSLGARTGNLYNEQFF	TGCGCCAGCAGCTTGGGGGCGCGGACAGGCAACCTCTACAATGAACAGTTCTTC
.	TRBV29-1	TRBJ2-3	.	CSVEPPQGSTDTQYF	TGCAGCGTTGAACCCCCTCAGGGGAGCACAGATACGCAGTATTTT
TRBD2	TRBV11-2	TRBJ2-7	.	CASSLRGGSTYEQYF	TGTGCCAGCAGCTTACGGGGGGGCTCCACCTACGAGCAGTACTTC
.	TRBV29-1	TRBJ2-5	few	CSVLRLVQETQYF	TGCAGCGTTTTGAGATTGGTACAAGAGACCCAGTACTTC
.	TRBV10-1	TRBJ2-3	.	CASSKRRTDTQYF	TGCGCCAGCAGTAAGAGGCGCACAGATACGCAGTATTTT
TRBD1	TRBV14	TRBJ2-1	.	CASSQGPGTGENEQFF	TGTGCCAGCAGCCAAGGCCCCGGGACAGGGGAGAATGAGCAGTTCTTC
TRBD1	TRBV5-5	TRBJ2-7	few	CASSPGQGYYEQYF	TGTGCCAGCAGCCCGGGACAGGGGTATTACGAGCAGTACTTC
.	TRBV4-1	TRBJ1-2	.	CASSQVDGGDPYGYTF	TGCGCCAGCAGCCAAGTGGACGGGGGGGACCCCTATGGCTACACCTTC
.	TRBV29-1	TRBJ2-1	.	CSAAGGWYEQFF	TGCAGCGCCGCAGGAGGGTGGTATGAGCAGTTCTTC
.	TRBV27	TRBJ2-7	few	CASSFRAYSYEQYF	TGTGCCAGCAGTTTCCGGGCGTACTCCTACGAGCAGTACTTC
.	TRBV27	TRBJ2-1	.	CASSHRTNEQFF	TGTGCCAGCAGTCACCGTACCAATGAGCAGTTCTTC
TRBD2	TRBV5-1	TRBJ2-1	.	CASSLILAVTNEQFF	TGCGCCAGCAGCTTGATACTAGCGGTAACCAATGAGCAGTTCTTC
.	TRBV20-1	TRBJ1-1	.	CSAPLDTEAFF	TGCAGTGCCCCGTTGGACACTGAAGCTTTCTTT
.	TRBV29-1	TRBJ2-7	.	CSVVATTSEQYF	TGCAGCGTTGTCGCAACAACTAGTGAGCAGTACTTC
.	TRBV7-2	TRBJ1-2	.	CASSLVGEANYGYTF	TGTGCCAGCAGCTTAGTGGGGGAGGCTAACTATGGCTACACCTTC
.	TRBV20-1	TRBJ2-7	few	CSARTAFSYEQYF	TGCAGTGCTAGGACAGCCTTCTCCTACGAGCAGTACTTC
.	TRBV20-1	TRBJ2-7	.	CGARDGGLYEQYF	TGCGGTGCTAGAGACGGGGGACTCTACGAGCAGTACTTC
TRBD2	TRBV7-9	TRBJ2-3	.	CASRPPLAGGTDTQYF	TGTGCCAGCAGGCCACCTCTAGCGGGGGGCACAGATACGCAGTATTTT
.	TRBV11-2	TRBJ2-3	many	CASSSYGGKDTQYF	TGTGCCAGCAGCTCCTACGGGGGCAAAGATACGCAGTATTTT
.	TRBV11-2	TRBJ2-7	.	CASSLDQNQASYEQYF	TGTGCCAGCAGCTTAGATCAGAACCAAGCCTCCTACGAGCAGTACTTC
.	TRBV29-1	TRBJ2-3	.	CSVWVRGDTQYF	TGCAGCGTGTGGGTCCGAGGAGATACGCAGTATTTT
TRBD1	TRBV20-1	TRBJ1-6	.	CSAARWDRGGSPLHF	TGCAGTGCCGCTAGGTGGGACAGGGGAGGTTCACCCCTCCACTTT
.	TRBV27	TRBJ2-3	once	CASNVGADTQYF	TGTGCCAGCAACGTGGGGGCAGATACGCAGTATTTT
TRBD1	TRBV3-1	TRBJ1-6	.	CASSRTGNSPLHF	TGTGCCAGCAGCCGGACAGGGAATTCACCCCTCCACTTT
.	TRBV20-1	TRBJ1-5	many	CSAREPNQPQHF	TGCAGTGCTCGGGAACCGAATCAGCCCCAGCATTTT
TRBD1	TRBV11-2	TRBJ2-1	.	CASSSGTGVNEQFF	TGTGCCAGCAGCTCCGGGACAGGGGTGAATGAGCAGTTCTTC
.	TRBV2	TRBJ1-6	.	CASNTGLGSSPLHF	TGTGCCAGCAATACAGGACTCGGGAGTTCACCCCTCCACTTT
.	TRBV10-3	TRBJ1-1	.	CAISESREGNEAFF	TGTGCCATCAGTGAGTCGAGGGAGGGAAATGAAGCTTTCTTT
.	TRBV29-1	TRBJ2-1	.	CSVGRAGRYNEQFF	TGCAGCGTTGGTCGGGCGGGGCGCTACAATGAGCAGTTCTTC
TRBD2	TRBV6-1	TRBJ2-3	.	CASSAAGGRDTQYF	TGTGCCAGCAGTGCCGCGGGGGGCAGAGATACGCAGTATTTT
.	TRBV12-3/TRBV12-4	TRBJ1-2	.	CASSDPTGSLYGYTF	TGTGCCAGCAGTGACCCCACAGGGAGCCTCTATGGCTACACCTTC
.	TRBV20-1	TRBJ2-2	.	CSATGTPNTGELFF	TGCAGTGCAACCGGGACACCCAACACCGGGGAGCTGTTTTTT
.	TRBV7-2	TRBJ1-2	.	CASSLDPYSNYGYTF	TGTGCCAGCAGCTTAGATCCGTATTCTAACTATGGCTACACCTTC
TRBD1	TRBV5-1	TRBJ1-2	.	CASSPTRDRGNYGYTF	TGCGCCAGCAGCCCAACCCGGGACAGGGGCAACTATGGCTACACCTTC
TRBD1	TRBV29-1	TRBJ1-2	.	CSVADRAYGYTF	TGCAGCGTTGCCGACAGGGCCTATGGCTACACCTTC
.	TRBV7-2	TRBJ2-7	.	CASSVGRSYEQYF	TGTGCCAGCAGCGTAGGGCGGAGCTACGAGCAGTACTTC
.	TRBV18	TRBJ1-5	.	CASSQGSLNQPQHF	TGTGCCAGCTCACAGGGCTCGCTCAATCAGCCCCAGCATTTT
.	TRBV5-8	TRBJ2-5	.	CASSLRGPPETQYF	TGTGCCAGCAGCTTGAGAGGGCCCCCAGAGACCCAGTACTTC
TRBD2	TRBV7-2	TRBJ2-7	few	CASRQRGGPSSYEQYF	TGTGCCAGCCGCCAGAGGGGAGGGCCAAGCTCCTACGAGCAGTACTTC
.	TRBV20-1	TRBJ1-5	.	CSARDVQGSGDQPQHF	TGCAGTGCTAGAGATGTACAGGGAAGCGGCGATCAGCCCCAGCATTTT
TRBD1	TRBV20-1	TRBJ1-2	.	CSASTGVDGYTF	TGCAGTGCTAGTACAGGGGTTGACGGCTACACCTTC
.	TRBV4-1	TRBJ1-6	.	CASSQEPGSYNSPLHF	TGCGCCAGCAGCCAAGAACCAGGGTCCTATAATTCACCCCTCCACTTT
.	TRBV10-3	TRBJ1-2	once	CAISEPQGRENYGYTF	TGTGCCATCAGTGAGCCCCAAGGGAGGGAGAACTATGGCTACACCTTC
.	TRBV7-2	TRBJ2-2	.	CASRPPARDIGIGELFF	TGTGCCAGCAGACCCCCGGCCCGGGACATCGGGATCGGGGAGCTGTTTTTT